This T cell receptor beta chain appears in the sequencing data of a study of shared clonotypes between healthy human individuals (dated by TCRdb to between 2020 and 2021). Regarding the study in general: Two women and a few men aged 18 to 49 years were included in the cohort. For each donor, CD4 naive and CD4 memory were each run on three plates, CD8 naive on two plates, and CD8 memory on one plate. Per donor, leukapheresis produced somewhere between about 0.85 and 10 billion PBMCs. Different laboratories and diverse techniques were used to prepare libraries and sequence TCR repertoires, to increase sequencing depth and limit assay-specific biases. To estimate repertoire size and how much clonotypes are shared between individuals, the study performed deep sequencing of blood TCR repertoires from about 5 healthy adults. The investigation overall reported the following: Naive subsets generally had larger estimated clonotype richness than memory subsets. The genetic and exposure-history diversity represented was limited by the small number of donors. Even with the large sequencing depth, rarefaction of the sorted-subset datasets indicated that sequencing was incomplete. Sampling was limited to blood, and TCR repertoires in tissue likely differ from TCR repertoires in blood. Sharing across a few donors was observed for 5% to 6.5% of naive CD4, over 3% of naive CD8, roughly 2.4% of memory CD4, and approximately 0.41% of memory CD8 clonotypes. Based on pairwise subsampling, the degree of clonotype sharing among donors was expected to be affected by sequencing depth. Compared with non-shared clonotypes, the clonotypes found in all four sorted-subset donors had higher generation probabilities.

Comment on this clone: Its cognate antigen has yet to be identified. The sample holds no much larger clone one base away, and base qualities are not on file.

V is pruned by 5 bases and J by 8 bases, leaving 6 bases of the junction without a gene match. The germline V gene sets CDR1 to SGHTA and CDR2 to FQGNSA. From cysteine to phenylalanine, the CDR3 is 13 amino acids long. This entry keeps only the CDR3 DNA: 39 bases, framed from base 1. Using the deep immunoSEQ assay, multiplex PCR amplified TCR CDR3 regions from genomic DNA. Extracted genomic DNA from each cell subset was distributed evenly across all wells of several immunoSEQ 96-well plates, and each plate was treated as a replicate. Each replicate PCR for sorted subsets received roughly 0.2 ug genomic DNA, equal to about 30,000 T cell genomes. The purified libraries were quantified using a Qubit 3.0 fluorometer, sized with a Bioanalyzer 2100, and then quantified again using the KAPA Library Quantification kit. Every immunoSEQ 96-well plate was sequenced on a separate single-read 150-cycle Illumina NextSeq 550 flow cell. The paper's data handling went like this. The immunoSEQ output contained only junctional sequences without quality scores, so filtering could not match that applied to full-length reads. Sequences were annotated with PyIR, a Python wrapper for IgBLAST v1.9, and V/J genes and CDR3 were assigned using IMGT germline references. Reads with weak V/J assignments (E-value above 1e-6), missing CDR3, stop codons, out-of-frame junctions, or ambiguous translated residues were removed. A V3J clonotype was defined by an identical inferred V gene, J gene, and CDR3 amino acid sequence. The percentage overlap between two repertoires was calculated by dividing the number of shared unique clonotypes by the size of the smaller repertoire. Richness of each repertoire was evaluated using RTK rarefaction, the Chao1 estimator, and Recon v2.1 estimates of unobserved clonotypes. Generation probabilities for all TCRbeta clonotypes obtained by the gDNA method from several donors were computed using OLGA. TCRdb stores this immuneACCESS table with in-frame sequences only. Part of the clones is absent; in the studies checked, under half of the shortfall reflects unresolved V genes, and no reason is known for the rest. V and J calls and clone size follow that table, whereas D and trimming were derived from the DNA. Across this sample there are hundreds of thousands of clones, with roughly 95% seen only once. The biggest ten clones account for 0.05% to 0.07% of the sample.

The donors were healthy, HIV-negative adults who had no recently reported acute infections or vaccinations. Only Caucasian adults living in Nashville, Tennessee, USA were represented among the donors. CD4+ T cells were enriched by magnetic negative selection, after which naive cells were positively selected on CD45RA and the negative fraction was taken as the memory subset. After blood collection by leukapheresis, PBMCs were isolated using Ficoll-Histopaque density gradient centrifugation and then cryopreserved in the vapor phase of liquid nitrogen. Purity and quantity of every magnetically sorted T cell population were checked by analytical flow cytometry. Genomic DNA was isolated from each sorted fraction and quantified by UV absorbance on a Nanodrop 2000c.

The receptor comes from a woman in her thirties in good health. Recombination joined TRBV7-2 with TRBJ1-5; 7 bases in the middle match TRBD1. Material: naive CD4+ T cells sorted from blood. The cell subset or site tag for this specimen amounts to: CD45RA+ positively selected. The nucleotide sequence reads TGTGCCAGCAGCACAAACCAGGGGGAGCCCCAGCATTTT. Translated, this gives CASSTNQGEPQHF.